The TCR beta chain under discussion was sequenced for a study of T cells in Graves' hyperthyroidism and ophthalmopathy. Looking at the study overall: Peripheral blood sampling occurred at initial diagnosis, before any treatment.

A word on this clonotype: Its specificity is unknown.

Each patient was aged 18 to 65 and had newly diagnosed hyperthyroidism of under 2 months' duration. The PBMCs studied were ones that came from about 10 ml fresh peripheral blood. The study, taken as a whole, reports: Blood also carried most thyroid clonotypes expanded above 0.001.

The investigators amplified TCR beta CDR3 regions from RNA transcripts. First-round RT-PCR with HTBI primers amplified the TCR CDR3 region. TCRdb redid the calling of the multiplex PCR reads with MiXCR, one entry per CDR3 protein. The data contain about 400,000 distinct CDR3 sequences, 14% to 15% of them singletons. The V gene end was trimmed by 3 bases and the J gene end by 5 bases; junction bases not matched to a gene: 18. The CDR3 has 18 residues. The rearrangement joins TRBV12-3 or TRBV12-4 to TRBJ1-2; 7 positions agree with TRBD1. Sequenced: blood. The receptor comes from a woman in her thirties with Graves' hyperthyroidism. The CDR3 here is CASSFTTGLKEPEYGYTF. The DNA for the CDR3 is TGTGCCAGCAGTTTTACGACAGGGTTAAAGGAGCCGGAATATGGCTACACCTTC.